Listed here are 27 T cell receptor beta chains from one sample, sequenced in a study of shared clonotypes between healthy human individuals. Clones were sequenced by immunoSEQ multiplex PCR, and TCRdb holds only the in-frame ones, with some missing. The table includes under 750,000 clones, 72% detected once. The sequencing sample was made of memory CD4+ T cells sorted from blood. Indicated subset: CD45RA-negative fraction. The receptors stem from a woman aged 30 to 39 in good health.

This chain links TRBV4-1 with TRBJ2-7; TRBD2 agrees at 14 bases. Germline V gene data show CDR1 as MGHRA and CDR2 as YSYEKL. With V trimmed by 3 bases and J by 5 bases, 9 bases remained unmatched. The CDR3 has 17 amino acids. CDR3 loop: CASSQTSGRVDIHEQYF. CDR3 in DNA: TGCGCCAGCAGCCAGACTAGCGGGAGGGTCGACATCCACGAGCAGTACTTC.

This clone was detected many times. V and J are TRBV19 and TRBJ2-7; 11 nucleotides line up with TRBD2. Looked up from germline, CDR1 is LNHDA and CDR2 is SQIVND (reference sequence). The V and J ends lost 6 bases and 5 bases, in that order; junction bases with no gene match: 3. The CDR3 extends over 13 amino acids. This chain's CDR3 is CASRLAGVNEQYF. The CDR3 DNA reads as TGTGCCAGTAGACTAGCGGGAGTCAACGAGCAGTACTTC.

This clone was seen repeatedly, ten times or more. The chain has TRBV5-1 and TRBJ1-3; TRBD1 agrees at 7 bases. This CDR3 spans 15 amino acids. Per the germline V gene, CDR1 is SGHRS and CDR2 is YFSETQ. J lost 2 bases, V lost 4 bases, and 6 bases had no gene match. The CDR3 is CASSPETGTGNTIYF. CDR3 coding DNA: TGCGCCAGCAGCCCTGAGACAGGGACTGGAAACACCATATATTTT.

This clone was detected once. The CDR3 sequence is CATSSRLAGLDTQYF. CDR3 DNA: TGTGCCACCAGCAGCCGACTAGCGGGATTAGATACGCAGTATTTT. This rearrangement joins TRBV15 to TRBJ2-3; 11 bases map to TRBD2. The CDR3 has 15 residues. V lost 3 bases, J lost 5 bases, and 4 bases stayed unmatched. CDR1 LNHNV and CDR2 YYDKDF come from the germline V gene (reference sequence).

The J gene is TRBJ2-3, the V gene TRBV29-1, with TRBD1 matching over 8 bases. Per germline, CDR1 SQVTM and CDR2 ANQGSEA. The junction had 5 bases not matched to a gene; V was cut back by 7 bases and J by 2 bases. The CDR3 totals 13 residues. CDR3 amino acids: CSGGTGPTDTQYF. The CDR3 nucleotides read TGCAGCGGGGGGACAGGCCCCACAGATACGCAGTATTTT.

This clone was observed a few times. This chain's CDR3 is CASSLKTEPSTDTQYF. Here the CDR3 DNA reads TGTGCCAGCAGCTTGAAAACTGAGCCTAGCACAGATACGCAGTATTTT. V and J are TRBV5-4 and TRBJ2-3; D unclear. CDR1 and CDR2 from the germline V gene are SGHNT and YYREEE (reference sequence). The CDR3 loop spans 16 amino acids. V lost 1 base to trimming and J lost 0 bases, with 12 bases between them.

The chain recombines TRBV5-4 with TRBJ2-5; 7 nucleotides match TRBD2. The CDR3 length is 16 residues. Germline assignment: CDR1 SGHNT and CDR2 YYREEE (reference sequence). Germline trimming cut 3 bases from V and 0 bases from J; bases unmatched to any gene: 8. CDR3 nucleotide sequence: TGTGCCAGCAGCTCCAAGGTTCTAGCGGACCAAGAGACCCAGTACTTC. It is translated as CASSSKVLADQETQYF.

The J gene is TRBJ2-4, the V gene TRBV11-2; D could derive from TRBD1 or TRBD2 (6 bases each). Germline loops: CDR1 SGHAT, CDR2 FQNNGV. The CDR3 has 13 residues. V gave up 5 bases and J gave up 8 bases, with 13 bases separating them. CDR3 bases: TGTGCCAGCAGCCAAGACAGGAGGGACATTCAGTACTTC. Translated: CASSQDRRDIQYF. Together with reference TRBV11-2 and TRBJ2-4, the CDR3 gives the full variable domain: EAGVAQSPRYKIIEKRQSVAFWCNPISGHATLYWYQQILGQGPKLLIQFQNNGVVDDSQLPKDRFSAERLKGVDSTLKIQPAKLEDSAVYLCASSQDRRDIQYFGAGTRLSVL.

CDR3 nucleotide sequence: TGTGCCAGCAGTACTAGCGGACTAGGCTCCTACGAGCAGTACTTC. Translated: CASSTSGLGSYEQYF. The chain joins TRBV6-6 to TRBJ2-7; 8 bases are shared with TRBD2. The germline gives CDR1 MNHNY, CDR2 SVGAGI (reference sequence). CDR3 length: 15 residues. V lost 5 bases, J lost 0 bases, and 6 bases stayed unmatched.

On this clone: A much larger clonotype is one base distant, so this may be a read error. This chain links TRBV11-3 with TRBJ2-1; 7 bases align to TRBD1. Germline trimming cut 3 bases from V and 4 bases from J; bases unmatched to any gene: 0. The germline gives CDR1 SGHNT, CDR2 YENEEA. This CDR3 region has 13 residues. The CDR3 region is CASSLGQYNEQFF. CDR3 coding DNA: TGTGCCAGCAGCTTGGGACAGTACAATGAGCAGTTCTTC.

The chain uses TRBV18 and TRBJ2-7; 9 nucleotides match TRBD1. The V segment lost 2 bases and the J segment 1 base; nucleotides outside the gene matches: 3. This CDR3 has 15 amino acids. Germline V gene sequence: CDR1 KGHSH, CDR2 LQKENI. The CDR3 bases are TGTGCCAGCTCACCAGGGGGGACAGGGTCCTACGAGCAGTACTTC. Translation: CASSPGGTGSYEQYF.

This clone appeared many times. The rearrangement uses TRBV27 and TRBJ2-1; TRBD2 matches 11 bases. The germline V gene has CDR1 MNHEY and CDR2 SMNVEV (reference sequence). The CDR3 spans 16 residues. With 4 bases clipped from V and 7 bases from J, the junction kept 9 bases outside the gene matches. The CDR3 spells CASSSLAGGGWNEQFF. For the CDR3, the DNA is TGTGCCAGCAGTTCCTTAGCGGGAGGGGGTTGGAATGAGCAGTTCTTC.

V and J are TRBV29-1 and TRBJ2-5; D is unresolved. Germline values: CDR1 SQVTM, CDR2 ANQGSEA. This CDR3 spans 14 amino acids. Trimming stripped 5 bases from V and 2 bases from J, with 15 bases between. The CDR3 DNA follows: TGCAGCGTTTATTTTGGGCAAGCTCAAGAGACCCAGTACTTC. Translation: CSVYFGQAQETQYF.

CDR3 protein: CASSHPVRGETEAFF. The DNA for the CDR3 is TGCGCCAGCAGCCACCCCGTTAGGGGAGAGACTGAAGCTTTCTTT. V is TRBV4-1 and J is TRBJ1-1; weak D call: TRBD1 (5 bases). CDR1 is MGHRA and CDR2 is YSYEKL in the germline V gene. The CDR3 contains 15 residues. V lost 3 bases and J 5 bases, leaving 16 bases between the germline ends.

The chain employs TRBV23-1 and TRBJ2-7; TRBD1 agrees at 9 bases. TRBV23-1 counts as an open reading frame of uncertain function. The V segment lost 7 bases and the J segment 4 bases; nucleotides outside the gene matches: 8. The CDR3 runs 14 residues. The CDR3 protein is CASKTGGKSYEQYF. In DNA, the CDR3 is TGCGCCAGCAAAACAGGGGGCAAATCTTACGAGCAGTACTTC.

The V and J genes are TRBV2 and TRBJ1-1; TRBD1 aligns across 8 bases. Looked up from germline, CDR1 is SNHLY and CDR2 is FYNNEI. The CDR3 has 15 amino acids. V lost 4 bases to trimming and J lost 1 base; unmatched junction nucleotides: 5. The CDR3 DNA sequence: TGTGCCAGCAGTGCGCCGGGACAGGCGAACACTGAAGCTTTCTTT. Protein sequence: CASSAPGQANTEAFF.

This clone is a singleton in its sample. The chain joins TRBV5-4 to TRBJ2-3; 9 bases map to TRBD2. Germline V gene lookup returns CDR1 SGHNT and CDR2 YYREEE (reference sequence). This CDR3 region has 15 residues. The trim removed 7 bases at V and 0 bases at J, leaving 6 bases unmatched. The CDR3, as DNA: TGTGCCAGCGCCGCGGGAGGGCAAAGCACAGATACGCAGTATTTT. It encodes CASAAGGQSTDTQYF.

This clone was counted a single time. The chain combines TRBV28 with TRBJ1-1; unclear D gene. The V end was cut by 8 bases, the J end by 4 bases, with 11 bases between. The CDR3 has 12 residues. In germline, CDR1 is MDHEN, CDR2 SYDVKM. Written as DNA, the CDR3 is TGTGCCAGCGTGGGTCCGGGCACTGAAGCTTTCTTT. It encodes CASVGPGTEAFF.

The genes are TRBV2 and TRBJ1-5; the D gene is possibly TRBD1 (5 bases). This CDR3 spans 13 amino acids. Trimming took 7 bases from V and 0 from J, leaving 7 bases between them. Looked up from germline, CDR1 is SNHLY and CDR2 is FYNNEI. In nucleotides, the CDR3 is TGTGCCAGCACGACAGATAGCAATCAGCCCCAGCATTTT. It codes for CASTTDSNQPQHF.

The chain combines TRBV28 with TRBJ2-1; D ambiguous. Germline-derived CDR1 and CDR2 are MDHEN and SYDVKM. V was cut by 6 bases and J by 3 bases, with 12 bases left in between. The CDR3 is 14 residues long. The CDR3 region is CASSKAPHYNEQFF. The CDR3, as DNA: TGTGCCAGCAGCAAGGCCCCCCACTACAATGAGCAGTTCTTC.

With respect to this clone: Other nucleotide sequences from this sample produce the same CDR3. The genes are TRBV18 and TRBJ1-4; D perhaps matches TRBD1 (5 bases). The CDR3 is 14 amino acids. Germline V gene sequence: CDR1 KGHSH, CDR2 LQKENI. V was pared by 6 bases and J by 2 bases, with 10 bases between. The CDR3 region is CASSPGFTNEKLFF. For the CDR3, the DNA is TGTGCCAGCTCCCCAGGGTTCACTAATGAAAAACTGTTTTTT.

The rearrangement links TRBV5-4 to TRBJ2-7; D is undetermined. The CDR3 has 14 residues. Germline values: CDR1 SGHNT, CDR2 YYREEE (reference sequence). V gave up 5 bases and J gave up 0 bases, with 12 bases separating them. As DNA, the CDR3 is TGTGCCAGCAGTACATGGGCCAACTCCTACGAGCAGTACTTC. This sequence encodes CASSTWANSYEQYF.

In regard to this clone: Compared with germline, one end of the junction differs, possibly owing to a read error. The chain is built from TRBV6-1 and TRBJ2-1; D unclear. The CDR3 consists of 12 residues. The germline CDR1 and CDR2 sequences are MNHNS and SASEGT. CDR3 amino acids: CASSEAPQNAVF. Here the CDR3 DNA reads TGTGCCAGCAGTGAAGCCCCCCAGAATGCGGTCTTC.

This chain links TRBV5-1 with TRBJ2-7; TRBD1 is a possible D gene (5 bases). This CDR3 is built from 16 residues. CDR1 and CDR2 from the germline V gene are SGHRS and YFSETQ. Trimming took 1 base from V and 3 from J, leaving 17 bases between them. The CDR3 DNA reads TGCGCCAGCAGCTTGTCTTTTGGGGCCGCCATCTACGAGCAGTACTTC. Amino acids: CASSLSFGAAIYEQYF.

This clone has a single count. This sequence joins TRBV12-5 and TRBJ2-5, with TRBD2 matching over 7 bases. Germline V gives CDR1 LGHNT, CDR2 FRNRAP. Trimming removed 3 bases from V and 7 bases from J; junction bases left unmatched: 5. This CDR3 has 13 amino acids. The CDR3, as DNA: TGTGCTAGTGGTTTTAGCGGGTCCGGGACCCAGTACTTC. Protein sequence: CASGFSGSGTQYF. The complete variable domain, with remaining parts taken from reference TRBV12-5 and TRBJ2-5, reads DARVTQTPRHKVTEMGQEVTMRCQPILGHNTVFWYRQTMMQGLELLAYFRNRAPLDDSGMPKDRFSAEMPDATLATLKIQPSEPRDSAVYFCASGFSGSGTQYFGPGTRLLVL.

A few counts support this clone. This chain connects TRBV2 to TRBJ1-2, with unresolved D. The CDR3 runs 13 residues. Germline lookup yields CDR1 SNHLY and CDR2 FYNNEI. V dropped 2 bases and J dropped 0 bases, with 4 bases sitting between them. CDR3 protein: CASSEWANYGYTF. The CDR3 DNA follows: TGTGCCAGCAGTGAATGGGCTAACTATGGCTACACCTTC. The whole variable domain, remainder taken from reference TRBV2 and TRBJ1-2, is EPEVTQTPSHQVTQMGQEVILRCVPISNHLYFYWYRQILGQKVEFLVSFYNNEISEKSEIFDDQFSVERPDGSNFTLKIRSTKLEDSAMYFCASSEWANYGYTFGSGTRLTVV.

V and J are TRBV7-3 and TRBJ1-4; D is unclear. CDR1 and CDR2 from the germline V gene are SGHTA and FQGTGA. This CDR3 has 14 amino acids. Trimming removed 5 bases from V and 4 bases from J, with 11 bases in between. Written as DNA, the CDR3 is TGTGCCAGCAGCCGGACGGACTATAATGAAAAACTGTTTTTT. It yields the protein CASSRTDYNEKLFF.